This T cell receptor beta chain emerged from a study of cytomegalovirus exposure and HLA in healthy donors. With respect to this clone: Its antigen is as yet unknown.

The V segment lost 6 bases and the J segment 1 base; nucleotides outside the gene matches: 8. CDR3 length: 16 residues. CDR1 and CDR2 from the germline V gene are SNHLY and FYNNEI. General observations from the study: Most sequenced TCRs were rare (though some public TCRs occurred in many donors).

The PCR was carried out with 60 Vbeta primers and 13 Jbeta primers. Per the study methods: A follow-up analysis tallied about 80 million unique TCR beta chains, about 10 million shared. Only in-frame clones appear in the TCRdb table, and some are missing; sequencing was by immunoSEQ multiplex PCR. That table supplies the V and J calls and clone size; D and trimming were determined from the DNA. Of 150,000 to 200,000 clones listed, around 72% were seen once; the top ten hold about 7%. This receptor was taken from a man aged 35 to 55 in good health and CMV-seropositive. Sequencing input: PBMCs. The chain links TRBV2 to TRBJ1-3, with 8 nucleotides matching TRBD1. This CDR3 reads CASSDRGGWSGNTIYF. CDR3 sequence (DNA): TGTGCCAGCAGCGACAGGGGTGGTTGGTCTGGAAACACCATATATTTT.